This is a list of T cell receptor beta chains from one sample in a study of blood T cell repertoires in COVID-19. TCRdb's copy holds only in-frame clones and misses some; the assay was immunoSEQ multiplex PCR. The table has 90,000 to 150,000 clones, roughly 83% seen once. The sequenced sample was peripheral blood. The receptors here all came from a woman over 75 with acute or convalescent COVID-19. The CDR3 runs from the conserved cysteine through the conserved F or W. D genes are given only for firm matches. Clone size, where shown, is once, few, many, or a class for clones that have expanded.

abundance	d_gene	v_gene	j_gene	CDR3nt	CDR3aa
-	-	TRBV5-4	TRBJ1-2	TGTGCCAGCAGCTTGGACAGGCCTGCGGGCTACACCTTC	CASSLDRPAGYTF
-	TRBD2	TRBV6-2/TRBV6-3	TRBJ2-7	TGTGCCAGCAGTTTCGCAGCGGGAGGGAGTGTCTACGAGCAGTACTTC	CASSFAAGGSVYEQYF
few	-	TRBV19	TRBJ1-1	TGTGCCAGTAGGAATCGACAGCTAGATAACACTGAAGCTTTCTTT	CASRNRQLDNTEAFF
-	TRBD1	TRBV27	TRBJ2-1	TGTGCCAGCAGTACCCCCGGGACAGGGGGCTACAATGAGCAGTTCTTC	CASSTPGTGGYNEQFF
once	TRBD1	TRBV5-1	TRBJ2-7	TGCGCCAGCAGCTTGGGAGGACAGGGTCTCTACGAGCAGTACTTC	CASSLGGQGLYEQYF
once	TRBD1	TRBV4-3	TRBJ1-1	TGCGCCAGCAGCCAAGAGAGGGGGCGTGGAACTGAAGCTTTCTTT	CASSQERGRGTEAFF
-	TRBD1	TRBV7-7	TRBJ2-3	TGTGCCAGCAGCCGGGACAGGGGGGTTTCAGATACGCAGTATTTT	CASSRDRGVSDTQYF
few	-	TRBV5-4	TRBJ2-7	TGTGCCAGCAGCAGAGACCCTTCCACCACAGCCTACGAGCAGTACTTC	CASSRDPSTTAYEQYF
-	TRBD2	TRBV20-1	TRBJ2-1	TGCAGTGCTAGAAGAAGCGGGGGTCAGTTCTTC	CSARRSGGQFF
-	TRBD1	TRBV7-9	TRBJ2-1	TGTGCCAGCAGCCCAGGGACAGGGGAGTTCTTC	CASSPGTGEFF
once	-	TRBV7-9	TRBJ1-4	TGTGCCAGCAGTCAATTAAAAACGGACAGACTAAATGAAAAACTGTTTTTT	CASSQLKTDRLNEKLFF
-	-	TRBV6-5	TRBJ1-1	TGTGCCAGCAGCCTTGAAAGGAGAGACACTGAAGCTTTCTTT	CASSLERRDTEAFF
-	-	TRBV7-9	TRBJ1-3	TGTGCCAGCAGCTTACAGGGATCGGACACCATATATTTT	CASSLQGSDTIYF
-	TRBD2	TRBV5-1	TRBJ2-2	TGCGCCAGCAGCTCTCTAGCGGGAGGGAACACCGGGGAGCTGTTTTTT	CASSSLAGGNTGELFF
-	-	TRBV7-9	TRBJ1-1	TGTGCCAGCAGCTTTAACAGGGACACTGAAGCTTTCTTT	CASSFNRDTEAFF
-	-	TRBV19	TRBJ2-5	TGTGCCAGTAGTATCGGACACGGGGGAGAGACCCAGTACTTC	CASSIGHGGETQYF
-	TRBD1	TRBV30	TRBJ1-5	TGTGCCTGGAGTGTAGGGGGCTATAGCAATCAGCCCCAGCATTTT	CAWSVGGYSNQPQHF
-	-	TRBV18	TRBJ1-1	TGTGCCAGCTCACCTCAGGGCCCGAACACTGAAGCTTTCTTT	CASSPQGPNTEAFF
-	-	TRBV9	TRBJ1-1	TGTGCCAGCAGCGTATACATGGGGAGGAATACTGAAGCTTTCTTT	CASSVYMGRNTEAFF
few	-	TRBV12-3/TRBV12-4	TRBJ1-4	TGTGCCGCAGGTAGAGGGAATGAAAAACTGTTTTTT	CAAGRGNEKLFF
-	-	TRBV27	TRBJ2-3	TGTGCCAGCAGTTTTACCAGGGCAGGTCAGACAGATACGCAGTATTTT	CASSFTRAGQTDTQYF
-	-	TRBV2	TRBJ2-7	TGTGCCGGCCCGGGGGCGGGGCGGGGGGAGCAGTACTTC	CAGPGAGRGEQYF
few	-	TRBV5-1	TRBJ2-3	TGCGCCAGCAGCTTGGGGTCACGGGGCACAGATACGCAGTATTTT	CASSLGSRGTDTQYF
-	-	TRBV6-2/TRBV6-3	TRBJ1-5	TGTGCCAGCAGTTACGCAGGCCAGCCCCAGCATTTT	CASSYAGQPQHF
-	-	TRBV5-5	TRBJ1-1	TGTGCCAGCAGCCGGGGGTCAACTGAAGCTTTCTTT	CASSRGSTEAFF
few	TRBD2	TRBV5-6	TRBJ2-1	TGTGCCAGCAGCTTGGCCGGGGGAGGGCCCCCGGGGGAGCAGTTCTTC	CASSLAGGGPPGEQFF
few	TRBD2	TRBV5-4	TRBJ2-7	TGTGCCAGCAGCCCCGGCGGGGGTCTCTCCTACGAGCAGTACTTC	CASSPGGGLSYEQYF